This TCR beta chain came from a study of T cells in localized non-small cell lung cancer. Study observations and caveats: Uninvolved adjacent lung had more T cell clonality than any other tissue, topping tumor.

Using immunoSEQ multiplex PCR, the repertoire was profiled, and TCRdb retains in-frame clones only, with some absent. The data show approximately 63,000 clones, with around 90% seen just once and under 25% held by the top ten. The CDR3 sequence is 14 residues long. Deletions cut 2 bases from V and 0 bases from J, with 2 bases between. Per germline, CDR1 SGHTA and CDR2 FQGNSA. Points on this clone: What it recognizes is unknown.

The genes are TRBV7-2 and TRBJ2-6, with D unclear. The input for sequencing was peripheral blood, taken before any cancer treatment. The receptor's source is a man between 40 and 70 years old with stage I squamous cell lung carcinoma. This chain's CDR3 is CASSLSSGANVLTF. As DNA, the CDR3 is TGTGCCAGCAGCTTAAGCTCTGGGGCCAACGTCCTGACTTTC.